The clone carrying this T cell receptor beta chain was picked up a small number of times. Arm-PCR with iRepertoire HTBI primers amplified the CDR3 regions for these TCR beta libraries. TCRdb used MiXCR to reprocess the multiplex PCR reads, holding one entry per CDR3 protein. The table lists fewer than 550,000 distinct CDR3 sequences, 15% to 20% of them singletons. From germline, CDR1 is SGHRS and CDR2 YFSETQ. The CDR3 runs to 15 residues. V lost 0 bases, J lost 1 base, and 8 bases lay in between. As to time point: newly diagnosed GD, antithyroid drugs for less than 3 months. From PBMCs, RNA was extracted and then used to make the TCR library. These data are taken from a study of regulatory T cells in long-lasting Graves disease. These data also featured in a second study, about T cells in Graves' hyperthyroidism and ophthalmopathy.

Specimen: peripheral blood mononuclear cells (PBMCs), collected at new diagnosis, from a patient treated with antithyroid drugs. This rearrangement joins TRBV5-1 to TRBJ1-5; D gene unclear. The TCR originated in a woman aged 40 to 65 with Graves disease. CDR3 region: CASSLVSGSNQPQHF. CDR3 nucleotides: TGCGCCAGCAGCTTGGTTAGTGGAAGCAATCAGCCCCAGCATTTT. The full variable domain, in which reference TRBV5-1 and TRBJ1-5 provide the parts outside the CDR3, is KAGVTQTPRYLIKTRGQQVTLSCSPISGHRSVSWYQQTPGQGLQFLFEYFSETQRNKGNFPGRFSGRQFSNSRSEMNVSTLELGDSALYLCASSLVSGSNQPQHFGDGTRLSIL.